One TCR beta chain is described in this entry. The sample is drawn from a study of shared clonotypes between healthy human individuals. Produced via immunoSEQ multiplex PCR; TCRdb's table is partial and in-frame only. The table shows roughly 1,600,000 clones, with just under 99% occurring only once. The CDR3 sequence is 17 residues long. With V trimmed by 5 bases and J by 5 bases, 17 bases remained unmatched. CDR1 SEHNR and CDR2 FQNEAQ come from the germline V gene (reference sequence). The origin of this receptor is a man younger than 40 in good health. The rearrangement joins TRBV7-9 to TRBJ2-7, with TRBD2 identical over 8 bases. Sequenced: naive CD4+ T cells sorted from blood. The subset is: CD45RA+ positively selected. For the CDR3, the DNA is TGTGCCAGCAGCGCGCCCAGGACTAGCCTCTATTTCGACGAGCAGTACTTC. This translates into CASSAPRTSLYFDEQYF.